These T cell receptor beta chains were read from a single sample in a study of blood T cell repertoires in COVID-19. TCRdb's copy holds only in-frame clones and misses some; the assay was immunoSEQ multiplex PCR. The sample yields approximately 180,000 clones, 70% to 90% seen once. Sequenced input: peripheral blood. These receptor sequences come from a man between 60 and 75 years old with acute or convalescent COVID-19. CDR3s include the opening cysteine and the closing phenylalanine or tryptophan. Each record gives: J gene, V gene, D gene, clone size, CDR3 protein, CDR3 DNA. A D gene is named only where the DNA matches it firmly. Size is stated for part of the rows, as once, few or many counts, or as a class when the clone is expanded.

j_call: TRBJ1-3; v_call: TRBV28; d_call: TRBD1; clone_size: NA; cdr3_aa: CASSFQTGVGGNTIYF; cdr3_nt: TGTGCCAGCAGTTTCCAGACAGGGGTCGGGGGAAACACCATATATTTT
j_call: TRBJ2-2; v_call: TRBV11-3; d_call: TRBD2; clone_size: NA; cdr3_aa: CASSISRAGGLTGELFF; cdr3_nt: TGTGCCAGCAGCATCTCACGGGCGGGAGGACTCACCGGGGAGCTGTTTTTT
j_call: TRBJ1-2; v_call: TRBV28; d_call: NA; clone_size: NA; cdr3_aa: CASSHDVYRALDYGYTF; cdr3_nt: TGTGCCAGCAGCCACGACGTTTACAGGGCCCTAGACTATGGCTACACCTTC
j_call: TRBJ2-7; v_call: TRBV10-3; d_call: NA; clone_size: NA; cdr3_aa: CAISENRESSEQYF; cdr3_nt: TGTGCCATCAGTGAGAACAGGGAGTCTTCCGAGCAGTACTTC
j_call: TRBJ2-1; v_call: TRBV7-3; d_call: TRBD2; clone_size: NA; cdr3_aa: CASSLSSGTTYNEQFF; cdr3_nt: TGTGCCAGCAGCTTATCGTCCGGGACTACCTACAATGAGCAGTTCTTC
j_call: TRBJ2-1; v_call: TRBV7-2; d_call: TRBD2; clone_size: NA; cdr3_aa: CASSPGSAGGPVQHEQFF; cdr3_nt: TGTGCCAGCAGCCCCGGGTCCGCGGGAGGGCCGGTCCAGCATGAGCAGTTCTTC
j_call: TRBJ2-1; v_call: TRBV10-3; d_call: NA; clone_size: NA; cdr3_aa: CAISGLRENNEQFF; cdr3_nt: TGTGCCATCAGTGGGCTCCGGGAAAACAATGAGCAGTTCTTC
j_call: TRBJ1-3; v_call: TRBV21-1; d_call: NA; clone_size: NA; cdr3_aa: CASSHTQGAQGNTIYF; cdr3_nt: TGTGCCAGCAGCCACACACAGGGGGCGCAAGGAAACACCATATATTTT
j_call: TRBJ2-1; v_call: TRBV5-5; d_call: NA; clone_size: NA; cdr3_aa: CASSWTTNNEQFF; cdr3_nt: TGTGCCAGCAGCTGGACTACCAACAATGAGCAGTTCTTC
j_call: TRBJ2-5; v_call: TRBV9; d_call: NA; clone_size: NA; cdr3_aa: CASSVGGETQYF; cdr3_nt: TGTGCCAGCAGCGTAGGCGGCGAGACCCAGTACTTC
j_call: TRBJ2-3; v_call: TRBV28; d_call: TRBD1; clone_size: NA; cdr3_aa: CASSPRMGTGFPDTQYF; cdr3_nt: TGTGCCAGCAGTCCCAGGATGGGGACAGGGTTTCCAGATACGCAGTATTTT
j_call: TRBJ2-1; v_call: TRBV15; d_call: NA; clone_size: NA; cdr3_aa: CAIRQRSYNEQFF; cdr3_nt: TGTGCCATCAGGCAGCGGAGCTACAATGAGCAGTTCTTC
j_call: TRBJ2-7; v_call: TRBV5-5; d_call: TRBD2; clone_size: NA; cdr3_aa: CASSFLAGVLGEQYF; cdr3_nt: TGTGCCAGCAGCTTTCTAGCGGGAGTCTTGGGGGAGCAGTACTTC
j_call: TRBJ2-1; v_call: TRBV27; d_call: TRBD1; clone_size: NA; cdr3_aa: CASSLSTGGYVTREQFF; cdr3_nt: TGTGCCAGCAGTTTATCGACAGGGGGCTATGTGACACGGGAGCAGTTCTTC
j_call: TRBJ1-2; v_call: TRBV27; d_call: TRBD1; clone_size: NA; cdr3_aa: CASSRTGVYGYTF; cdr3_nt: TGTGCCAGCAGTAGGACAGGGGTCTATGGCTACACCTTC
j_call: TRBJ2-7; v_call: TRBV29-1; d_call: NA; clone_size: NA; cdr3_aa: CSPQGIEQYF; cdr3_nt: TGCAGCCCTCAGGGGATCGAGCAGTACTTC
j_call: TRBJ2-7; v_call: TRBV29-1; d_call: TRBD1; clone_size: NA; cdr3_aa: CSVGTGGNEQYF; cdr3_nt: TGCAGCGTAGGGACAGGGGGCAACGAGCAGTACTTC
j_call: TRBJ2-1; v_call: TRBV5-1; d_call: TRBD2; clone_size: NA; cdr3_aa: CASSLKLAGAYNEQFF; cdr3_nt: TGCGCCAGCAGCTTAAAACTAGCGGGCGCCTACAATGAGCAGTTCTTC
j_call: TRBJ1-6; v_call: TRBV7-2; d_call: NA; clone_size: NA; cdr3_aa: CASSFRANSPLHF; cdr3_nt: TGTGCCAGCAGCTTCAGGGCTAATTCACCCCTCCACTTT
j_call: TRBJ2-7; v_call: TRBV20-1; d_call: NA; clone_size: NA; cdr3_aa: CSAIGGYEQYF; cdr3_nt: TGCAGTGCCATAGGGGGCTACGAGCAGTACTTC
j_call: TRBJ1-1; v_call: TRBV5-1; d_call: NA; clone_size: NA; cdr3_aa: CASSTTGWGTEAFF; cdr3_nt: TGCGCCAGCAGCACTACAGGGTGGGGCACTGAAGCTTTCTTT
j_call: TRBJ1-1; v_call: TRBV5-1; d_call: NA; clone_size: NA; cdr3_aa: CASSLGTANTEAFF; cdr3_nt: TGCGCCAGCAGCTTGGGGACAGCGAACACTGAAGCTTTCTTT
j_call: TRBJ2-7; v_call: TRBV6-2/TRBV6-3; d_call: TRBD1; clone_size: NA; cdr3_aa: CASSHGTGGSYEQYF; cdr3_nt: TGTGCCAGCAGCCACGGTACAGGGGGATCCTACGAGCAGTACTTC
j_call: TRBJ2-6; v_call: TRBV4-3; d_call: NA; clone_size: NA; cdr3_aa: CASSQESHSSGANVLTF; cdr3_nt: TGCGCCAGCAGCCAAGAGTCTCACAGCTCTGGGGCCAACGTCCTGACTTTC
j_call: TRBJ2-3; v_call: TRBV5-1; d_call: NA; clone_size: once; cdr3_aa: CASSLVSPTSTDTQYF; cdr3_nt: TGCGCCAGCAGCTTGGTTTCACCAACTAGCACAGATACGCAGTATTTT
j_call: TRBJ2-1; v_call: TRBV7-2; d_call: TRBD2; clone_size: NA; cdr3_aa: CASSQLAGSYNEQFF; cdr3_nt: TGTGCCAGCAGCCAACTAGCGGGCTCCTACAATGAGCAGTTCTTC
j_call: TRBJ1-2; v_call: TRBV2; d_call: NA; clone_size: NA; cdr3_aa: CASNRESYGYTF; cdr3_nt: TGTGCCAGCAACAGGGAGAGCTATGGCTACACCTTC
j_call: TRBJ1-1; v_call: TRBV21-1; d_call: NA; clone_size: NA; cdr3_aa: CASSKVEAGVTEAFF; cdr3_nt: TGTGCCAGCAGCAAAGTGGAGGCGGGCGTCACTGAAGCTTTCTTT
j_call: TRBJ1-2; v_call: TRBV19; d_call: TRBD1; clone_size: NA; cdr3_aa: CASRDSRGVNYGYTF; cdr3_nt: TGTGCCAGCCGGGACAGCCGAGGGGTTAACTATGGCTACACCTTC
j_call: TRBJ2-4; v_call: TRBV4-3; d_call: TRBD2; clone_size: NA; cdr3_aa: CASSQDASGGPPTKNIQYF; cdr3_nt: TGCGCCAGCAGCCAAGATGCTAGCGGGGGGCCGCCGACCAAAAACATTCAGTACTTC
j_call: TRBJ1-2; v_call: TRBV3-1/TRBV3-2; d_call: NA; clone_size: NA; cdr3_aa: CASSQEAEIRGYGYTF; cdr3_nt: TGTGCCAGCAGCCAAGAGGCTGAGATCCGGGGCTATGGCTACACCTTC
j_call: TRBJ1-2; v_call: TRBV28; d_call: TRBD1; clone_size: once; cdr3_aa: CASSGQGYGYTF; cdr3_nt: TGTGCCAGCAGTGGACAGGGATATGGCTACACCTTC
j_call: TRBJ2-4; v_call: TRBV5-6; d_call: NA; clone_size: once; cdr3_aa: CASSLLEVAKNIQYF; cdr3_nt: TGTGCCAGCAGCTTGTTGGAGGTAGCCAAAAACATTCAGTACTTC
j_call: TRBJ2-3; v_call: TRBV7-2; d_call: NA; clone_size: NA; cdr3_aa: CASSPGSSTDTQYF; cdr3_nt: TGTGCCAGCAGCCCCGGGAGTAGCACAGATACGCAGTATTTT
j_call: TRBJ1-1; v_call: TRBV18; d_call: NA; clone_size: NA; cdr3_aa: CASSRYSQGYDTEAFF; cdr3_nt: TGTGCCAGCTCACGATATAGTCAGGGATATGACACTGAAGCTTTCTTT
j_call: TRBJ1-4; v_call: TRBV28; d_call: NA; clone_size: few; cdr3_aa: CASSLGDRTNEKLFF; cdr3_nt: TGTGCCAGCAGTTTGGGCGACAGAACCAATGAAAAACTGTTTTTT
j_call: TRBJ1-2; v_call: TRBV12-3/TRBV12-4; d_call: NA; clone_size: NA; cdr3_aa: CASSLAGVYGYTF; cdr3_nt: TGTGCCAGCAGTCTTGCAGGGGTCTATGGCTACACCTTC
j_call: TRBJ2-1; v_call: TRBV25-1; d_call: NA; clone_size: NA; cdr3_aa: CARSRTGEFF; cdr3_nt: TGTGCCAGGAGCCGGACGGGGGAGTTCTTC
j_call: TRBJ1-5; v_call: TRBV27; d_call: TRBD1; clone_size: NA; cdr3_aa: CASSPNTGGSSNQPQHF; cdr3_nt: TGTGCCAGCAGTCCTAATACAGGGGGCTCGAGCAATCAGCCCCAGCATTTT
j_call: TRBJ2-7; v_call: TRBV11-1; d_call: TRBD2; clone_size: few; cdr3_aa: CASSSRDGLAGFEQYF; cdr3_nt: TGTGCCAGCAGCTCCCGGGACGGACTAGCGGGTTTCGAGCAGTACTTC
j_call: TRBJ1-2; v_call: TRBV28; d_call: NA; clone_size: NA; cdr3_aa: CASSRGLANYGYTF; cdr3_nt: TGTGCCAGCAGTCGTGGTCTAGCTAACTATGGCTACACCTTC
j_call: TRBJ2-7; v_call: TRBV11-2; d_call: TRBD2; clone_size: NA; cdr3_aa: CASSFKLASGTHEQYF; cdr3_nt: TGTGCCAGCAGCTTCAAGCTGGCTAGCGGGACCCACGAGCAGTACTTC
j_call: TRBJ1-4; v_call: TRBV19; d_call: TRBD1; clone_size: NA; cdr3_aa: CASTSGGAGNEKLFF; cdr3_nt: TGTGCCAGTACCTCAGGGGGCGCAGGTAATGAAAAACTGTTTTTT
j_call: TRBJ2-5; v_call: TRBV13; d_call: TRBD2; clone_size: NA; cdr3_aa: CASSPQHQAVGSGIGTQYF; cdr3_nt: TGTGCCAGCAGCCCGCAACACCAAGCCGTAGGGAGCGGGATCGGGACCCAGTACTTC
j_call: TRBJ2-1; v_call: TRBV4-1; d_call: NA; clone_size: NA; cdr3_aa: CASSQDAFSVSRQFF; cdr3_nt: TGCGCCAGCAGCCAAGATGCCTTTTCGGTATCTAGGCAGTTCTTC
j_call: TRBJ1-1; v_call: TRBV2; d_call: TRBD1; clone_size: NA; cdr3_aa: CASRGLRGDTEAFF; cdr3_nt: TGTGCCAGCAGGGGCCTCAGGGGGGACACTGAAGCTTTCTTT
j_call: TRBJ2-3; v_call: TRBV7-9; d_call: TRBD1; clone_size: NA; cdr3_aa: CASSNRDRGTDTQYF; cdr3_nt: TGTGCCAGCAGCAACCGGGACAGGGGCACAGATACGCAGTATTTT
j_call: TRBJ1-1; v_call: TRBV3-1/TRBV3-2; d_call: NA; clone_size: once; cdr3_aa: CASTWRGNTEAFF; cdr3_nt: TGTGCCAGCACCTGGCGGGGGAACACTGAAGCTTTCTTT
j_call: TRBJ2-7; v_call: TRBV10-2; d_call: TRBD2; clone_size: NA; cdr3_aa: CASSERLAGFYEQYF; cdr3_nt: TGCGCCAGCAGTGAGCGACTAGCGGGGTTCTACGAGCAGTACTTC
j_call: TRBJ2-5; v_call: TRBV5-1; d_call: NA; clone_size: NA; cdr3_aa: CASSPGQRETQYF; cdr3_nt: TGCGCCAGCAGTCCGGGACAAAGGGAGACCCAGTACTTC
j_call: TRBJ1-4; v_call: TRBV28; d_call: TRBD1; clone_size: NA; cdr3_aa: CASSQQGENEKLFF; cdr3_nt: TGTGCCAGCAGCCAACAGGGGGAAAATGAAAAACTGTTTTTT
j_call: TRBJ2-1; v_call: TRBV5-1; d_call: TRBD2; clone_size: NA; cdr3_aa: CASSLGLAGGNNEQFF; cdr3_nt: TGCGCCAGCAGCTTAGGACTAGCGGGAGGTAACAATGAGCAGTTCTTC
j_call: TRBJ2-7; v_call: TRBV19; d_call: NA; clone_size: few; cdr3_aa: CASSISGEEEQYF; cdr3_nt: TGTGCCAGTAGTATTTCAGGGGAAGAAGAGCAGTACTTC
j_call: TRBJ1-2; v_call: TRBV28; d_call: TRBD1; clone_size: NA; cdr3_aa: CASRTKTGGNYGYTF; cdr3_nt: TGTGCCAGCAGGACAAAGACAGGGGGCAACTATGGCTACACCTTC
j_call: TRBJ1-4; v_call: TRBV5-6; d_call: NA; clone_size: NA; cdr3_aa: CASSHGGSRGTNEKLFF; cdr3_nt: TGTGCCAGCAGCCACGGGGGTAGTCGGGGCACTAATGAAAAACTGTTTTTT
j_call: TRBJ2-3; v_call: TRBV15; d_call: TRBD2; clone_size: NA; cdr3_aa: CATRGEAGGWNTQYF; cdr3_nt: TGTGCCACCAGAGGAGAAGCGGGAGGATGGAATACGCAGTATTTT
j_call: TRBJ2-1; v_call: TRBV5-8; d_call: NA; clone_size: NA; cdr3_aa: CASSLAGVDNEQFF; cdr3_nt: TGTGCCAGCAGCTTGGCGGGGGTAGACAATGAGCAGTTCTTC
j_call: TRBJ1-3; v_call: TRBV5-1; d_call: TRBD1; clone_size: NA; cdr3_aa: CASSWGDRASGNTIYF; cdr3_nt: TGCGCCAGCAGCTGGGGGGACAGGGCATCTGGAAACACCATATATTTT